Listed here are 2 T cell receptor beta chains from one sample, sequenced in a study of Graves' ophthalmopathy and Graves' hyperthyroidism. Beta-chain TCR CDR3 regions were amplified from RNA transcripts. Second-round multiplex PCR followed a first-round RT-PCR using HTBI primers. TCRdb independently ran MiXCR on the multiplex PCR reads; one entry per CDR3 protein. The data hold 600,000 to 950,000 distinct CDR3 sequences, with approximately 40% observed a single time. The sequencing input was peripheral blood. The receptors were sampled from an adult man with Graves' ophthalmopathy.

This chain uses TRBV12-3 or TRBV12-4 with TRBJ1-1; D is perhaps TRBD1 (5 bases). The CDR3 totals 15 residues. With 6 bases removed from V and 0 bases from J, the gap between germline ends came to 14 bases. In nucleotides, the CDR3 is TGTGCCAGCAGACGACAGAGCCAGATGAACACTGAAGCTTTCTTT. Translation: CASRRQSQMNTEAFF.

In regard to this clonotype: A much larger clone is a single base away; this may be a read error. The chain employs TRBV25-1 and TRBJ2-7; maybe TRBD2 (6 bases). The CDR3 loop spans 12 amino acids. Germline assignment: CDR1 MGHDK and CDR2 SYGVNS. The CDR3 sequence: CASSLGDSEQHF. CDR3 sequence (DNA): TGTGCCAGCAGCTTAGGGGACTCCGAGCAGCACTTC.